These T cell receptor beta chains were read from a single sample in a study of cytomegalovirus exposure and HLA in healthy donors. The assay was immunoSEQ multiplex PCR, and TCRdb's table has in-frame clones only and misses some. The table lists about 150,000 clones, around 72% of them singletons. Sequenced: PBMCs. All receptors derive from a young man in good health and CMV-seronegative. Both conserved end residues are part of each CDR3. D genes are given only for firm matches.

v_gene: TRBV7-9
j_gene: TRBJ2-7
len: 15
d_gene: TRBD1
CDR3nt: TGTGCCAGCAGCCCCAGAGGACAGGATCGACTCGAGCAGTACTTC
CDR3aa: CASSPRGQDRLEQYF

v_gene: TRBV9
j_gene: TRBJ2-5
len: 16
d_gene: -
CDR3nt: TGTGCCAGCAGCGTAGGCTTCGGGTCTTTCGGAGAGACCCAGTACTTC
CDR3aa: CASSVGFGSFGETQYF

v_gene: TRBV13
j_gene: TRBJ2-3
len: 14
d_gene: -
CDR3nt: TGTGCCAGCAGCTGGGGACTTAGCACAGATACGCAGTATTTT
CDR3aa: CASSWGLSTDTQYF

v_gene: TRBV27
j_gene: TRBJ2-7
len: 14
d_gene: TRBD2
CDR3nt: TGTGCCAGCAGTTCTAGCGGGAGGTCGTACGAGCAGTACTTC
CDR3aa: CASSSSGRSYEQYF

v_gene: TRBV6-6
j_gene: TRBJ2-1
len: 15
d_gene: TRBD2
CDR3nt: TGTGCCAGCAGCCCCCTTGAGCGGGGAGGGAATGAGCAGTTCTTC
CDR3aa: CASSPLERGGNEQFF

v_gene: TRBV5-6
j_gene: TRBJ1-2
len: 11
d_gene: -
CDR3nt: TGTGCCAGCAGCTCCCAGTATGGCTACACCTTC
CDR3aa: CASSSQYGYTF

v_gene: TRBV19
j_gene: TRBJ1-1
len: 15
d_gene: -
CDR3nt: TGTGCCAGTAGTACGAACGGGGGGCGAGACACTGAAGCTTTCTTT
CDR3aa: CASSTNGGRDTEAFF

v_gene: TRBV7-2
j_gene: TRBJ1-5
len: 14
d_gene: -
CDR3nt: TGTGCCAGCAGCCTTGACACTAGCAATCAGCCCCAGCATTTT
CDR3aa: CASSLDTSNQPQHF

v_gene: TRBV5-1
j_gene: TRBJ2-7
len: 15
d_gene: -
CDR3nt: TGCGCCAGCGGGGGTGGGCAGGGGCCCCCCTACGAGCAGTACTTC
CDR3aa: CASGGGQGPPYEQYF

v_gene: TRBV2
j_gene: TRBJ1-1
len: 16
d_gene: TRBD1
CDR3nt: TGTGCCAGCAGTGGGGGAGACAGGGTGACGGTCACTGAAGCTTTCTTT
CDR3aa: CASSGGDRVTVTEAFF

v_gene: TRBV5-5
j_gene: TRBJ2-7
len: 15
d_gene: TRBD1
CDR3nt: TGTGCCAGCAGCCTGTCGACAGGGGCCTCCGGAGAGCAGTACTTC
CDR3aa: CASSLSTGASGEQYF

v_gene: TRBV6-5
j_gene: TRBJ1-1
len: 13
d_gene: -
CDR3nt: TGTGCCAGCAGTCCGAACCAGGGGTTAGAAGCTTTCTTT
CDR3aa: CASSPNQGLEAFF

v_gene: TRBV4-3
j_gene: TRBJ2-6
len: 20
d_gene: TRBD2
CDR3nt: TGCGCCAGCAGTCCGAGACTAGCGGGAGGGGGAATGTCTGGGGCCAACGTCCTGACTTTC
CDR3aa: CASSPRLAGGGMSGANVLTF

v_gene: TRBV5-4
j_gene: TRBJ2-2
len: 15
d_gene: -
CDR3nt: TGTGCCAGCAGCCTCCGGGACGGGGGCACCGGGGAGCTGTTTTTT
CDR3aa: CASSLRDGGTGELFF

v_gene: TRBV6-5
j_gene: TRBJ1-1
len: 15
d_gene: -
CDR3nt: TGTGCCAGCAGTTACTCGAGATCGGTGAACACTGAAGCTTTCTTT
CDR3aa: CASSYSRSVNTEAFF